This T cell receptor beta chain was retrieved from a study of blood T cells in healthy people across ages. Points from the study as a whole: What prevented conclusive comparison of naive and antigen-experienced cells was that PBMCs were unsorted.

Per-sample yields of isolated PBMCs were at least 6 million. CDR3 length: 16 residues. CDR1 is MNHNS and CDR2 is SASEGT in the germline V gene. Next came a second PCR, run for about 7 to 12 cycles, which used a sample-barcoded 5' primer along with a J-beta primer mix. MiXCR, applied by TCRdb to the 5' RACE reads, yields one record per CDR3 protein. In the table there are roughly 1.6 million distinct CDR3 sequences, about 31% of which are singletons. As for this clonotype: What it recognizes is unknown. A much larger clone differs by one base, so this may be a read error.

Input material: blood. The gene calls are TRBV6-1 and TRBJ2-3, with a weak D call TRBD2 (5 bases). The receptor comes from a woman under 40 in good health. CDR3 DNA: TGTGTCAGCAGTGTGATATACCGGACTAGCACAGATACGCAGTATTTT. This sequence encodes CVSSVIYRTSTDTQYF.